These 14 T cell receptor beta chains were sequenced from one sample in a study of monozygotic twins with inflammatory bowel disease. TCRdb derives one entry per CDR3 protein from the 5' RACE reads, leaving out DNA. The clone table shows about 350,000 distinct CDR3 sequences, with the ten largest holding around 2%. Sequenced: blood. The receptors originated from a human donor with ulcerative colitis or Crohn's disease, or a healthy co-twin of an affected twin (not recorded which).

The rearrangement links TRBV5-1 to TRBJ1-4; TCRdb selects TRBD1, and the lack of DNA leaves this call unchecked. Per germline, CDR1 SGHRS and CDR2 YFSETQ. The CDR3 runs 16 residues. The CDR3 sequence is CASSSGQGATNEKLFF.

The rearrangement links TRBV5-4 to TRBJ1-1; TCRdb's assignment of TRBD1 cannot be checked, as there is no DNA. Germline CDR1 SGHNT, CDR2 YYREEE (reference sequence). This CDR3 comprises 16 residues. CDR3 residues: CASSSKTNRLNTEAFF.

The chain joins TRBV18 to TRBJ2-5. The CDR3 extends over 12 amino acids. Germline CDR1 reads KGHSH; CDR2 reads LQKENI. The CDR3 loop reads CASSPQGKTQYF. Full variable domain (missing parts from reference TRBV18 and TRBJ2-5): NAGVMQNPRHLVRRRGQEARLRCSPMKGHSHVYWYRQLPEEGLKFMVYLQKENIIDESGMPKERFSAEFPKEGPSILRIQQVVRGDSAAYFCASSPQGKTQYFGPGTRLLVL.

The rearrangement joins TRBV15 to TRBJ2-6; without DNA, the TCRdb call of TRBD1 cannot be checked. The V gene's germline CDR1 is LNHNV and CDR2 YYDKDF (reference sequence). The CDR3 extends over 15 amino acids. The CDR3 loop reads CATSRGGYGANVLTF.

The rearrangement joins TRBV5-1 to TRBJ2-1; no DNA is available, so the TRBD2 call from TCRdb remains unchecked. Germline V CDR1 and CDR2: SGHRS, YFSETQ. The CDR3 is made up of 16 amino acids. This CDR3 reads CASSAPTSGIINEQFF.

The chain links TRBV29-1 to TRBJ2-4; TCRdb selects TRBD1, and the lack of DNA leaves this call unchecked. CDR1 SQVTM and CDR2 ANQGSEA come from the germline V gene. The CDR3 has 15 amino acids. The CDR3 spells CSVEGGAGAKNIQYF.

This sequence joins TRBV20-1 and TRBJ1-1; TCRdb lists TRBD1, though no DNA is available to test this call. From germline, CDR1 is DFQATT and CDR2 SNEGSKA (reference sequence). The CDR3 length is 15 residues. The CDR3 loop is CSAAGTEGMNTEAFF.

CDR3 in amino acids: CASREGWAGELFF. The chain uses TRBV12-3 or TRBV12-4 and TRBJ2-2. There are 13 residues in the CDR3.

The CDR3 sequence is CASSLAQNSPLHF. The genes are TRBV7-2 and TRBJ1-6. The germline gives CDR1 SGHTA, CDR2 FQGNSA. The CDR3 runs 13 residues.

V is TRBV11-2 and J is TRBJ2-1; the TCRdb D gene call, TRBD1, has no DNA to confirm it. Germline V gene data show CDR1 as SGHAT and CDR2 as FQNNGV. The CDR3 has 16 residues. CDR3 sequence reads: CASSLYRGRSYNEQFF.

The rearrangement joins TRBV20-1 to TRBJ2-4. The CDR3 is made up of 15 amino acids. Germline V gives CDR1 DFQATT, CDR2 SNEGSKA (reference sequence). The CDR3 reads CSAPRRLEAKNIQYF.

The chain uses TRBV20-1 and TRBJ2-7; lacking DNA, the TRBD2 call made by TCRdb goes unchecked. Germline V lookup: CDR1 DFQATT, CDR2 SNEGSKA (reference sequence). The CDR3 has 16 amino acids. CDR3 region: CSARTSGRELVGEQYF.

This chain joins TRBV10-3 and TRBJ2-5. Per germline, CDR1 ENHRY and CDR2 SYGVKD. The CDR3 runs to 13 residues. The CDR3 sequence: CAISKAAQETQYF.

The chain uses TRBV7-9 and TRBJ1-1. Germline V gene sequence: CDR1 SEHNR, CDR2 FQNEAQ (reference sequence). The CDR3 length is 13 residues. CDR3: CASSLPLAVEAFF. The full variable domain, with the rest looked up from reference TRBV7-9 and TRBJ1-1, is DTGVSQNPRHKITKRGQNVTFRCDPISEHNRLYWYRQTLGQGPEFLTYFQNEAQLEKSRLLSDRFSAERPKGSFSTLEIQRTEQGDSAMYLCASSLPLAVEAFFGQGTRLTVV.